This T cell receptor beta chain was found in a study of Graves' ophthalmopathy and Graves' hyperthyroidism. The authors amplified TCR beta CDR3 regions, and they did so from RNA transcripts for repertoire sequencing. In the first round, RT-PCR was carried out with HTBI primers, and a multiplex PCR formed the second round. MiXCR, run by TCRdb on the multiplex PCR reads, gives a single entry per CDR3 protein. The table lists over a million distinct CDR3 sequences, less than 45% of them singletons. Germline V gene sequence: CDR1 LGHNA, CDR2 YSLEER. The germline V and J ends were trimmed by 0 bases and 0 bases, with 18 bases remaining between them. CDR3 length equals 18 residues. Only a few counts were recorded for this clonotype.

The V call is TRBV4-3, the J call TRBJ2-7; D is ambiguous. This clonotype originated in an adult man with Graves' hyperthyroidism. Sequencing was done on a sample of peripheral blood or thyroid tissue (not recorded which). CDR3 sequence reads: CASSQDQVGAASSYEQYF. CDR3 DNA sequence: TGCGCCAGCAGCCAAGATCAGGTAGGAGCCGCTAGCTCCTACGAGCAGTACTTC.